Presented here are 13 T cell receptor beta chains from one specimen sequenced in a study of graft-versus-host responses after intestinal transplantation. Plating combined approximately 200,000 CFSE-labeled responder cells with approximately 200,000 irradiated, violet-dye-labeled stimulator cells. Libraries were prepared by immunoSEQ multiplex PCR; TCRdb keeps only in-frame clonotypes and omits some of them. Among 7,400 or so clones, roughly 34% were seen once, and the ten largest hold around 4%. The input for sequencing was alloreactive CD8+ T cells from a mixed lymphocyte reaction culture, taken before transplantation. The subset is: CFSE-low proliferating T cells sorted from roughly six-day pre-transplant mixed lymphocyte reaction (GvH or HvG direction). These receptors all stem from a human patient who was an organ donor for intestinal transplantation.

This chain connects TRBV6-6 to TRBJ1-4; no clear D. With 4 bases removed from V and 11 bases from J, the gap between germline ends came to 11 bases. CDR1 MNHNY and CDR2 SVGAGI come from the germline V gene (reference sequence). The CDR3 totals 12 residues. The CDR3 here is CASSSEGRKLFF. CDR3 nucleotides: TGTGCCAGCAGTTCCGAGGGCCGTAAACTGTTTTTT.

This clone was seen a single time. The rearrangement joins TRBV5-4 to TRBJ2-1; D is possibly TRBD1 (6 bases). The CDR3 contains 15 residues. Trimming removed 4 bases from V and 8 bases from J, with 19 bases in between. Germline assignment: CDR1 SGHNT and CDR2 YYREEE (reference sequence). DNA for the CDR3: TGTGCCAGCAGCCCGGACCCAGGGGTTCCGTATGAGCAGTTCTTC. Its protein is CASSPDPGVPYEQFF.

About this clone: A junction boundary mismatches the germline segment, possibly from a read error. V usage is TRBV5-1 and J usage is TRBJ2-3; D is ambiguous. This CDR3 is 13 amino acids long. CDR1 is SGHRS and CDR2 is YFSETQ in the germline V gene. The CDR3 sequence is CASSLGLSDTQYF. For the CDR3, the DNA is TGTGCCAGCAGCTTGGGTCTCTCAGATACGCAGTATTTT. Full variable domain (missing parts from reference TRBV5-1 and TRBJ2-3): KAGVTQTPRYLIKTRGQQVTLSCSPISGHRSVSWYQQTPGQGLQFLFEYFSETQRNKGNFPGRFSGRQFSNSRSEMNVSTLELGDSALYLCASSLGLSDTQYFGPGTRLTVL.

There are a few counts of this clone. This chain connects TRBV4-2 to TRBJ2-3; tentatively, D is TRBD2 (6 bases). The CDR3 has 13 residues. V lost 8 bases to trimming and J lost 4 bases, with 13 bases between them. From germline, CDR1 is LGHNA and CDR2 YNFKEQ. The CDR3 DNA reads TGTGCCAGCTCTGGCGGGGAGGCAGATACGCAGTATTTT. This encodes CASSGGEADTQYF.

The chain is built from TRBV5-6 and TRBJ2-1; tentative D call: TRBD2 (5 bases). This CDR3 has 11 amino acids. The germline CDR1 and CDR2 sequences are SGHDT and YYEEEE. The V gene lost 4 bases and the J gene lost 11 bases, with 10 bases spanning the gap. The CDR3 DNA reads TGTGCCAGCAGCCGGGATTACCAGCAGTTCTTC. Translated: CASSRDYQQFF.

This chain links TRBV7-2 with TRBJ1-5, with no clear D. The CDR3 runs to 15 residues. Trimming left V 3 bases short and J 0 bases short, with 9 bases between. Germline V gene data show CDR1 as SGHTA and CDR2 as FQGNSA. Here the CDR3 DNA reads TGTGCCAGCAGCTTCGTCGGTGATAGCAATCAGCCCCAGCATTTT. It specifies CASSFVGDSNQPQHF.

The V call is TRBV9, the J call TRBJ2-1; 10 bases are shared with TRBD2. V dropped 0 bases and J dropped 0; count of bases not matched to a gene: 12. CDR3 size: 20 residues. Per the germline V gene, CDR1 is SGDLS and CDR2 is YYNGEE. The CDR3 sequence: CASSVVASGSLKSSYNEQFF. CDR3 in DNA: TGTGCCAGCAGCGTAGTTGCTAGCGGGAGTCTCAAAAGCTCCTACAATGAGCAGTTCTTC.

The chain has TRBV28 and TRBJ2-1; D remains ambiguous. There are 16 residues in the CDR3. Trimming removed 3 bases at V and 0 bases at J, with 12 bases between. The germline V gene has CDR1 MDHEN and CDR2 SYDVKM. CDR3 coding DNA: TGTGCCAGCAGTTTCTTGCGGCCGAGCTCCTACAATGAGCAGTTCTTC. As protein: CASSFLRPSSYNEQFF.

The sample holds a few counts of this clone. The V call is TRBV4-1, the J call TRBJ1-5; D gene ambiguous. The CDR3 has 15 residues. The V end was cut by 2 bases, the J end by 1 base, with 9 bases between. CDR1 and CDR2 (germline): MGHRA, YSYEKL. CDR3 region: CASSQRHSSNQPQHF. The CDR3 DNA follows: TGCGCCAGCAGCCAACGACATTCCAGCAATCAGCCCCAGCATTTT.

By its share, this clone is medium-sized. The V call is TRBV9, the J call TRBJ1-1; D gene uncertain. This CDR3 has 11 residues. The germline V and J ends were trimmed by 3 bases and 3 bases, with 3 bases remaining between them. Germline assignment: CDR1 SGDLS and CDR2 YYNGEE. CDR3 loop: CASSAYTEAFF. In DNA, the CDR3 is TGTGCCAGCAGCGCTTACACTGAAGCTTTCTTT.

For the CDR3, the DNA is TGTGCCAGCAGCTTACGCTGGCGCCGGGTAACCGGGGCTTTCTTT. It translates to CASSLRWRRVTGAFF. J is TRBJ1-1 and V is TRBV13; no clear D. CDR1 and CDR2 (germline): PRHDT, FYEKMQ (reference sequence). The CDR3 contains 15 residues. With 2 bases removed from V and 11 bases from J, the gap between germline ends came to 21 bases.

The chain uses TRBV5-4 and TRBJ2-7, with D perhaps TRBD1 (6 bases). This CDR3 spans 14 amino acids. Trimming stripped 1 base from V and 3 bases from J, with 11 bases between. The germline gives CDR1 SGHNT, CDR2 YYREEE (reference sequence). This CDR3 is CASSLISGDYEQYF. The CDR3 nucleotides are TGTGCCAGCAGCTTGATTTCAGGGGACTACGAGCAGTACTTC.

This clone is deemed large. CDR3 DNA: TGCGCCAGCAGCCAAGTTAGCTCTTACGAGCAGTACTTC. Translated: CASSQVSSYEQYF. This chain connects TRBV4-1 to TRBJ2-7; D remains unclear. The CDR3 extends over 13 amino acids. CDR1 and CDR2 from the germline V gene are MGHRA and YSYEKL. V was cut by 1 base and J by 4 bases, with 8 bases left in between.